These T cell receptor beta chains were read from a single sample in a study of cytomegalovirus exposure and HLA in healthy donors. Profiling relied on immunoSEQ multiplex PCR, and the TCRdb table lists in-frame clones only, not all of them. This sample has 160,000 or so clones, with roughly 72% found just once. Sequencing used PBMCs. These receptors all stem from a man between 35 and 55 years old in good health and CMV-seronegative. Each CDR3 is given with its conserved first and last residue. The D gene is left open where the match is weak. Part of the rows lack a size; the others show once, few, many or a class for expanded clones.

clone_size: -
j_call: TRBJ2-6
v_call: TRBV19
d_call: TRBD2
cdr3_nt: TGTGCCAGTAGTATGGGAGGGACCGGACTTTCTGGGGCCAACGTCCTGACTTTC
cdr3_aa: CASSMGGTGLSGANVLTF

clone_size: -
j_call: TRBJ2-1
v_call: TRBV21-1
d_call: -
cdr3_nt: TGTGCCAGCAGCAAGAGCCTAGGGCAGTTCTTC
cdr3_aa: CASSKSLGQFF

clone_size: once
j_call: TRBJ2-6
v_call: TRBV7-9
d_call: -
cdr3_nt: TGTGCCAGCAGCCTCGGAGCAGGGGCCAACGTCCTGACTTTC
cdr3_aa: CASSLGAGANVLTF

clone_size: -
j_call: TRBJ2-7
v_call: TRBV10-3
d_call: TRBD2
cdr3_nt: TGTGCCATCAGTGAGAAGGGAGGGGACGAGCAGTACTTC
cdr3_aa: CAISEKGGDEQYF

clone_size: -
j_call: TRBJ2-7
v_call: TRBV28
d_call: -
cdr3_nt: TGTGCCAGCAGTCCACTAACAGGGCTGGAGTACTTC
cdr3_aa: CASSPLTGLEYF

clone_size: once
j_call: TRBJ2-3
v_call: TRBV27
d_call: -
cdr3_nt: TGTGCCAGCAGTTTTTCGGCAGATACGCAGTATTTT
cdr3_aa: CASSFSADTQYF

clone_size: -
j_call: TRBJ1-2
v_call: TRBV28
d_call: -
cdr3_nt: TGTGCCAGCAGTTTATCAATTGAGGGCGGCTACACCTTC
cdr3_aa: CASSLSIEGGYTF

clone_size: -
j_call: TRBJ1-1
v_call: TRBV7-2
d_call: -
cdr3_nt: TGTGCCAGCAGCTTCCGGGAGCTAGCTAACACTGAAGCTTTCTTT
cdr3_aa: CASSFRELANTEAFF

clone_size: few
j_call: TRBJ2-7
v_call: TRBV6-5
d_call: TRBD2
cdr3_nt: TGTGCCAGCAGTACGGGACTAGCTGTATTCGACGAGCAGTACTTC
cdr3_aa: CASSTGLAVFDEQYF

clone_size: once
j_call: TRBJ2-1
v_call: TRBV4-2
d_call: -
cdr3_nt: TGTGCCAGCAGCCGAAGGGGGGGTCTTGAGCAGTTCTTC
cdr3_aa: CASSRRGGLEQFF

clone_size: -
j_call: TRBJ1-6
v_call: TRBV2
d_call: -
cdr3_nt: TGTGCCAGCAGTGACGGATCCCCCCAGGTCACCCTCCACTTT
cdr3_aa: CASSDGSPQVTLHF

clone_size: -
j_call: TRBJ1-1
v_call: TRBV5-1
d_call: -
cdr3_nt: TGCGCCAGCAGAAAGACAGAATCGGGGAACACTGAAGCTTTCTTT
cdr3_aa: CASRKTESGNTEAFF

clone_size: -
j_call: TRBJ1-1
v_call: TRBV6-1
d_call: -
cdr3_nt: TGTGCCAGCAGTGAAGGGGGGGGAACTGAAGCTTTCTTT
cdr3_aa: CASSEGGGTEAFF

clone_size: -
j_call: TRBJ2-4
v_call: TRBV28
d_call: TRBD1
cdr3_nt: TGTGCCAGCAGCAGGGACAGGGGGATAGTGTCTAACATTCAGTACTTC
cdr3_aa: CASSRDRGIVSNIQYF

clone_size: -
j_call: TRBJ1-5
v_call: TRBV15
d_call: -
cdr3_nt: TGTGCCACCAGCAGAGAACGGGTGGAGGAGGTGAGACAGCCCCAGCATTTT
cdr3_aa: CATSRERVEEVRQPQHF

clone_size: -
j_call: TRBJ1-1
v_call: TRBV5-4
d_call: -
cdr3_nt: TGTGCCAGCAGCGGGGCAAGGGAAGGGGGCACTGAAGCTTTCTTT
cdr3_aa: CASSGAREGGTEAFF

clone_size: few
j_call: TRBJ1-2
v_call: TRBV9
d_call: -
cdr3_nt: TGTGCCAGCAGCATACACCAGGGTAATGGCTACACCTTC
cdr3_aa: CASSIHQGNGYTF

clone_size: -
j_call: TRBJ2-5
v_call: TRBV29-1
d_call: -
cdr3_nt: TGCAGCGTTGACGCGGGCTCCCAAGAGACCCAGTACTTC
cdr3_aa: CSVDAGSQETQYF

clone_size: -
j_call: TRBJ2-7
v_call: TRBV27
d_call: TRBD1
cdr3_nt: TGTGCCAGCAGTTCGCCCGGGACAGGGATTTACGAGCAGTACTTC
cdr3_aa: CASSSPGTGIYEQYF

clone_size: -
j_call: TRBJ1-2
v_call: TRBV6-1
d_call: TRBD1
cdr3_nt: TGTGCCAGCAGTGCCGGGACAGAGAACTATGGCTACACCTTC
cdr3_aa: CASSAGTENYGYTF

clone_size: -
j_call: TRBJ1-2
v_call: TRBV4-1
d_call: -
cdr3_nt: TGCGCCAGCAGCCAAGGGGGCCCCAGGGGTAACTATGGCTACACCTTC
cdr3_aa: CASSQGGPRGNYGYTF

clone_size: -
j_call: TRBJ1-3
v_call: TRBV27
d_call: TRBD1
cdr3_nt: TGTGCCAGCAGTTGGACAGGGGCTGGTGGAAACACCATATATTTT
cdr3_aa: CASSWTGAGGNTIYF

clone_size: -
j_call: TRBJ1-1
v_call: TRBV6-6
d_call: -
cdr3_nt: TGTGCCACAATACAGGGTAACACTGAAGCTTTCTTT
cdr3_aa: CATIQGNTEAFF

clone_size: -
j_call: TRBJ2-2
v_call: TRBV5-1
d_call: -
cdr3_nt: TGCGCCAGCAGCCCAATGGACAGCACCGGGGAGCTGTTTTTT
cdr3_aa: CASSPMDSTGELFF

clone_size: -
j_call: TRBJ2-7
v_call: TRBV5-6
d_call: TRBD1
cdr3_nt: TGTGCCAGCAGCTTTGGACAGGGGGCGGGGGAGCAGTACTTC
cdr3_aa: CASSFGQGAGEQYF

clone_size: -
j_call: TRBJ2-7
v_call: TRBV28
d_call: -
cdr3_nt: TGTGCCAGCAGCTTAGGGCCATCCTACGAGCAGTACTTC
cdr3_aa: CASSLGPSYEQYF

clone_size: once
j_call: TRBJ2-5
v_call: TRBV28
d_call: -
cdr3_nt: TGTGCCAGCAGTTTACTAAGGGGTGGGGAGACCCAGTACTTC
cdr3_aa: CASSLLRGGETQYF

clone_size: -
j_call: TRBJ2-5
v_call: TRBV9
d_call: -
cdr3_nt: TGTGCCAGCAGCGTAGAAGAGTTCGGGACCCAGTACTTC
cdr3_aa: CASSVEEFGTQYF

clone_size: -
j_call: TRBJ1-4
v_call: TRBV29-1
d_call: TRBD1
cdr3_nt: TGCAGCGTTGGTTTGGGACAGGGTAGTTCGAATGAAAAACTGTTTTTT
cdr3_aa: CSVGLGQGSSNEKLFF

clone_size: -
j_call: TRBJ2-5
v_call: TRBV29-1
d_call: -
cdr3_nt: TGCAGCGTTAACTCGCAAGAGACCCAGTACTTC
cdr3_aa: CSVNSQETQYF

clone_size: -
j_call: TRBJ2-1
v_call: TRBV19
d_call: TRBD2
cdr3_nt: TGTGCCAGTAGTCTTCTAGCGGTCCTTGGCAATGAGCAGTTCTTC
cdr3_aa: CASSLLAVLGNEQFF

clone_size: -
j_call: TRBJ2-3
v_call: TRBV7-3
d_call: TRBD2
cdr3_nt: TGTGCCAGCAGCTTAGAACTAGCGGCAGATACGCAGTATTTT
cdr3_aa: CASSLELAADTQYF

clone_size: -
j_call: TRBJ1-6
v_call: TRBV6-1
d_call: TRBD1
cdr3_nt: TGTGCCAGCAGAACCGAGACAGGGAGGAGTTCACCCCTCCACTTT
cdr3_aa: CASRTETGRSSPLHF

clone_size: -
j_call: TRBJ2-2
v_call: TRBV19
d_call: TRBD2
cdr3_nt: TGTGCCAGTAGTATACAAGTCAGGGGAGGCGGGAGGTACACCGGGGAGCTGTTTTTT
cdr3_aa: CASSIQVRGGGRYTGELFF

clone_size: -
j_call: TRBJ2-3
v_call: TRBV7-9
d_call: TRBD1
cdr3_nt: TGTGCCAGCAGCACAGACAGGGGTTCAGATACGCAGTATTTT
cdr3_aa: CASSTDRGSDTQYF